Shown below are 5 T cell receptor beta chains from a single sample sequenced in a study of shared clonotypes between healthy human individuals. CD45RO-negative, CCR7-selected cells formed the naive CD8 fraction, which excluded terminally differentiated effector memory CD45RA+ cells. Generated by immunoSEQ multiplex PCR, the TCRdb table keeps only in-frame clones and is missing some. The sample records some 2.1 million clones, just over 90% being singletons. Material: naive CD8+ T cells from PBMCs. These receptor sequences come from a man younger than 35 in good health. Some clones in this sample may be carry-over from other donors' samples.

This rearrangement joins TRBV19 to TRBJ1-1; D gene unclear. The V end lost 5 bases, the J end lost 5 bases, and 12 bases lay between the germline ends. The germline V gene encodes CDR1 LNHDA and CDR2 SQIVND (reference sequence). The CDR3 is 13 residues long. Here the CDR3 reads CASSVRTRTEAFF. The CDR3 nucleotides read TGTGCCAGTAGTGTCCGGACGAGGACTGAAGCTTTCTTT.

V and J are TRBV28 and TRBJ2-7; 13 bases line up with TRBD2. The CDR3 runs to 16 residues. V shed 5 bases and J 2 bases; nucleotides not matched to a gene: 6. CDR1 and CDR2 (germline): MDHEN, SYDVKM. The CDR3 DNA sequence: TGTGCCAGCAGTCCACCGGGACTAGCGGGGACCTACGAGCAGTACTTC. Its translation is CASSPPGLAGTYEQYF.

About this clone itself: Distinct nucleotide sequences in the sample also encode this CDR3. V and J are TRBV19 and TRBJ2-2; a possible D gene is TRBD1 (5 bases). Germline values: CDR1 LNHDA, CDR2 SQIVND (reference sequence). V lost 8 bases, J lost 1 base, and 8 bases lay in between. There are 13 residues in the CDR3. CDR3 DNA sequence: TGTGCCAGTCGGCAGGGGAACACCGGGGAGCTGTTTTTT. This translates into CASRQGNTGELFF.

This chain joins TRBV9 and TRBJ2-1, with D tentatively TRBD1 or TRBD2 (5 bases each). V was clipped by 3 bases and J by 9 bases, with 13 bases between them. Germline V gene lookup returns CDR1 SGDLS and CDR2 YYNGEE. The CDR3 sequence is 13 residues long. The DNA for the CDR3 is TGTGCCAGCAGCGGACAAACCGGGACTGAGCAGTTCTTC. Protein product: CASSGQTGTEQFF. The full variable domain, in which reference TRBV9 and TRBJ2-1 provide the parts outside the CDR3, is DSGVTQTPKHLITATGQRVTLRCSPRSGDLSVYWYQQSLDQGLQFLIQYYNGEERAKGNILERFSAQQFPDLHSELNLSSLELGDSALYFCASSGQTGTEQFFGPGTRLTVL.

The rearrangement uses TRBV14 and TRBJ1-5, with no clear D. CDR3 length: 13 residues. The germline V gene has CDR1 SGHDN and CDR2 FVKESK. The V gene lost 1 base and the J gene lost 4 bases, with 5 bases spanning the gap. CDR3 DNA sequence: TGTGCCAGCAGCCAAGGGATTAATCAGCCCCAGCATTTT. Translation: CASSQGINQPQHF. The full variable domain, in which reference TRBV14 and TRBJ1-5 provide the parts outside the CDR3, is EAGVTQFPSHSVIEKGQTVTLRCDPISGHDNLYWYRRVMGKEIKFLLHFVKESKQDESGMPNNRFLAERTGGTYSTLKVQPAELEDSGVYFCASSQGINQPQHFGDGTRLSIL.